This T cell receptor beta chain was sequenced in a study of regulatory T cells in long-lasting Graves disease. Relying on iRepertoire HTBI primers and Arm-PCR of CDR3 regions, the team built TCR beta libraries. Via MiXCR, TCRdb re-called the multiplex PCR reads, giving one row per CDR3 protein. The sample records roughly 500,000 distinct CDR3 sequences, 9.5% to 15% being singletons. In this sample, this clonotype turned up many times. The CDR3 loop spans 15 amino acids. Trimming at V came to 3 bases and at J to 4 bases, leaving 8 bases not matched to a gene. Germline V gene data show CDR1 as LGHNA and CDR2 as YNFKEQ. Time point described: newly diagnosed GD, antithyroid drugs for less than 3 months. Construction of the TCR library relied on RNA isolated from PBMCs. The same sample was also studied in work on T cells in Graves' hyperthyroidism and ophthalmopathy. In that study: HTBI primers were the set used in a first-round RT-PCR of the TCR CDR3. In the analysis, a 13 V-J model separated ophthalmopathy from stable hyperthyroidism.

The material sequenced was peripheral blood mononuclear cells (PBMCs), taken at new diagnosis, from a patient treated with antithyroid drugs. This TCR derives from a woman in her 30s with Graves disease. V is TRBV4-2 and J is TRBJ1-1; TRBD1 matches at 7 bases. CDR3 region: CASSHPPEGATEAFF. CDR3 DNA: TGTGCCAGCAGCCACCCCCCCGAGGGGGCCACTGAAGCTTTCTTT.